Given below is one T cell receptor (beta chain) in context. This receptor's antigen is unknown. The sample holds no much larger clone one base away, and base qualities are not on file. This sample was taken from a study of CD8 T cells in Susac syndrome (dated by TCRdb to the late 2010s). Regarding the study in general: Among the sequenced Susac syndrome patients, over five had clinically active disease and roughly 8 were in clinical remission. Repertoire sequencing was used to test whether CD8+ T cell activation and differentiation in Susac syndrome was antigen driven. At blood withdrawal, Susac syndrome patients were either therapy-naive, taking corticosteroids (in some cases with IVIg as well), or taking IVIg alone. The study compared CD8+ T cell repertoire clonality among roughly eleven healthy donors, approximately 14 Susac syndrome patients and approximately 16 multiple sclerosis patients. Points the paper makes about the study in general: Clonal expansion was observed in Susac syndrome CD8+ repertoires, with the highest expansion in CD8+ TEMRA cells and greater expansion in clinically active than in remitting patients. Looking at Susac-specific public clones, the researchers identified sixteen in the total CD8+ repertoire and roughly 5 in the CD8+ TEMRA repertoire. The number of individuals in the TCR sequencing and HLA analysis was recognized as being relatively small.

RNA was extracted using the RNeasy kit, and roughly 0.5 to 1 microgram was reverse transcribed with random hexamers. The immunoSEQ multiplex PCR assay, covering 54 Vbeta and 13 Jbeta segments, was used to amplify TCR beta CDR3 regions. PCR amplification bias was corrected by using a synthetic template baseline for primer optimization and computational correction. In the authors' own workflow: Reads were annotated to V, D and J genes per IMGT and analyzed with immunoSEQ Analyzer, keeping only productive sequences. Clonality was computed as one minus Shannon entropy normalized by log2 of the number of productive unique sequences. For each patient and control, public and private clones were evaluated within the 100 most prevalent clones. Clones were defined as Susac-specific if absent from the healthy and MS cohorts, from approximately 1,100 published viral clones and from other ImmuneACCESS disease sequences. The public reads were quality trimmed at Q25 with fastp and then assembled into clones with MiXCR by TCRdb, keeping productive beta chains. When rows share a CDR3 protein, they turn into one entry using the most common DNA and genes. What appears here as the V and J calls and clone size reflects TCRdb's work, not the paper's. Within this sample are around 170,000 distinct CDR3 sequences, with roughly 94% of them counted one time only. The ten largest clones capture around 0.16% of the sample.

Peripheral blood CD8+ and CD4+ T cells from healthy donors, Susac syndrome patients and multiple sclerosis patients were profiled by high-throughput TCR beta sequencing. The Susac syndrome patients fulfilled recently defined diagnostic criteria for either definite or probable disease. Bulk CD8+ and CD4+ T cells were purified by magnetic negative isolation, while CD8+ TEMRA cells were enriched using FACS. Blood was drawn into EDTA tubes, processed within 24 hours, and PBMCs were isolated by density gradient centrifugation. PBMCs intended for TCR sequencing were cryopreserved in liquid nitrogen and thawed later in a water bath at 37 degrees C. The sorted or isolated CD4+, CD8+ and CD8+ TEMRA cells had a purity of 90% or higher. CDR1 and CDR2 are read off the germline V gene as KGHSH and LQKENI. The trim is 0 bases for V and 0 bases for J, with a gap of 25 bases between the germline ends. The CDR3 has 21 amino acids, counting the end cysteine and phenylalanine. Kept here is only the CDR3 DNA, which spans 63 bases and is read in frame from base 1.

This receptor was taken from a human donor with Susac syndrome. The sequence links TRBV18 to TRBJ2-3, with the D gene uncertain. Specimen: CD8+ T cells from PBMCs. The DNA sequence is TGTGCCAGCTCACCACCGCAAGCCCAGAAGTATGCCCCACTCAGCACAGATACGCAGTATTTT. This yields the protein CASSPPQAQKYAPLSTDTQYF.